The present T cell receptor beta chain was sequenced within a study of blood T cell repertoires in COVID-19. Per the germline V gene, CDR1 is SEHNR and CDR2 is FQNEAQ (reference sequence). V shed 2 bases, J shed 9 bases, and the junction held 1 base outside the gene matches. The CDR3 contains 12 residues. Sequenced by immunoSEQ multiplex PCR; TCRdb stores in-frame clones only, minus some. The data show about 150,000 clones, with 85% to 95% seen just once and 0.5% to 0.55% held by the top ten. The chain is built from TRBV7-9 and TRBJ2-1; 7 nucleotides align to TRBD1. The sequence was obtained from a man aged 45-60 years with acute or convalescent COVID-19. Sequenced sample: peripheral blood. DNA for the CDR3: TGTGCCAGCAGCTTATCAGGGGGTGAGCAGTTCTTC. Translation: CASSLSGGEQFF.